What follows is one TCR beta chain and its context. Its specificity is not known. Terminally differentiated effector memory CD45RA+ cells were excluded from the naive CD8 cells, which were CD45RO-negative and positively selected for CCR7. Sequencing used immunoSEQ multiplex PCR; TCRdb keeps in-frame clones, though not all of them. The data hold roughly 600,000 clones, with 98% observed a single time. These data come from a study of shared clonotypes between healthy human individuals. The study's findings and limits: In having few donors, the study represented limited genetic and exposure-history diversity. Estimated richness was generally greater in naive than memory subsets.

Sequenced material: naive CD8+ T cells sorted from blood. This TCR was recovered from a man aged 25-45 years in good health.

CDR3 coding DNA: TGTGCCAGCAGTGGAAATACGCAGGGGCGCCCCTACGAGCAGTACTTC. Its protein product is CASSGNTQGRPYEQYF. The rearrangement links TRBV2 to TRBJ2-7, with D perhaps matching TRBD1 (6 bases). Deletions cut 4 bases from V and 2 bases from J, with 18 bases between. The CDR3 has 16 residues. Germline CDR1 and CDR2: SNHLY and FYNNEI.